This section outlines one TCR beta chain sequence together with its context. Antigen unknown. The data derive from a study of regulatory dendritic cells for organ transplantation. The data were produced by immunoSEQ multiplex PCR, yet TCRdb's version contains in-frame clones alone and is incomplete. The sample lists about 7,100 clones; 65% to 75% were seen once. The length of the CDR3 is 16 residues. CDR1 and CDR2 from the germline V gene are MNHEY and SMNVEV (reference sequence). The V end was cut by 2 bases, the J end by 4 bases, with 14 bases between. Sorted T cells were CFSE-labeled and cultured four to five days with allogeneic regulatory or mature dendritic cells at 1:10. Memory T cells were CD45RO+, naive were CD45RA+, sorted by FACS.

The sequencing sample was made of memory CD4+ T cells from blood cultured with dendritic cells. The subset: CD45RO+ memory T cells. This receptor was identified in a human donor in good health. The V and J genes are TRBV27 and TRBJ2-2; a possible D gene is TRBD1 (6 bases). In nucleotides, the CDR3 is TGTGCCAGCAGTTTAAGGGTGGGGGCGGGCACCGGGGAGCTGTTTTTT. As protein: CASSLRVGAGTGELFF.